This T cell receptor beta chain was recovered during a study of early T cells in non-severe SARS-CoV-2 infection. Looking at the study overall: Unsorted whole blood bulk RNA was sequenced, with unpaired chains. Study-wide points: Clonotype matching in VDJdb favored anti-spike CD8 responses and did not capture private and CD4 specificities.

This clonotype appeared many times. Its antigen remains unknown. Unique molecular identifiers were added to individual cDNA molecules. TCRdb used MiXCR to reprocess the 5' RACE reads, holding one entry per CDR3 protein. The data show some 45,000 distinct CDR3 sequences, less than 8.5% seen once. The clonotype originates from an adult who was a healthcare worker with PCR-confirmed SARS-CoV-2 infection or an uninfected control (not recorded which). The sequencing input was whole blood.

CDR3 amino acids: CAISESGGPSYNEQFF. The CDR3, as DNA: TGTGCCATCAGTGAGTCGGGGGGGCCATCCTACAATGAGCAGTTCTTC. V usage is TRBV10-3 and J usage is TRBJ2-1; D is possibly TRBD2 (7 bases). Trimming left V 0 bases short and J 1 base short, with 10 bases between. Germline CDR1 ENHRY, CDR2 SYGVKD. The CDR3 covers 16 residues.